A single sample gave rise to the 7 T cell receptor beta chains below, sequenced in a study of T cells in Graves' hyperthyroidism and ophthalmopathy. Using RNA transcripts as the source, TCR beta CDR3 regions were amplified. Carried out on the TCR CDR3, a first-round RT-PCR used the HTBI primer set. One entry per CDR3 protein results from TCRdb running MiXCR on the multiplex PCR reads. The table shows around 350,000 distinct CDR3 sequences, with over 15% occurring only once. Source material: blood. Source of these receptors: a young woman with Graves' hyperthyroidism.

This clonotype was detected ten times or more. The rearrangement joins TRBV20-1 to TRBJ1-5; 7 positions match TRBD1. The trim removed 0 bases at V and 7 bases at J, leaving 12 bases unmatched. CDR1 and CDR2 (germline): DFQATT, SNEGSKA (reference sequence). The CDR3 is made up of 16 amino acids. Here the CDR3 reads CSAREPRPGGGQPQHF. In DNA form, the CDR3 reads TGCAGTGCTAGAGAACCAAGGCCAGGGGGAGGCCAGCCCCAGCATTTT.

This sequence joins TRBV20-1 and TRBJ1-5; D is uncertain. Trimming pared 0 bases from V and 9 bases from J, leaving 18 bases between. Germline V CDR1 and CDR2: DFQATT, SNEGSKA (reference sequence). This CDR3 comprises 15 residues. The CDR3 sequence is CSARDLSVGPGPQHF. The CDR3 nucleotides read TGCAGTGCTAGAGACCTCAGTGTAGGCCCCGGGCCCCAGCATTTT.

Many counts were recorded for this clonotype. V and J are TRBV5-1 and TRBJ2-3; a weak D match, TRBD1 (6 bases). Trimming cost V 1 base and J 3 bases, with 12 bases left between them. Germline CDR1 and CDR2: SGHRS and YFSETQ. The CDR3 contains 15 residues. In nucleotides, the CDR3 is TGCGCCAGCAGCTTGTTGCAGGGGCGGACAGATACGCAGTATTTT. This gives the protein CASSLLQGRTDTQYF.

J is TRBJ1-1 and V is TRBV18; TRBD1 matches at 7 bases. Germline V gene sequence: CDR1 KGHSH, CDR2 LQKENI. Losses at the gene ends were 3 bases for V and 0 bases for J; bases not matched to a gene: 7. CDR3 length equals 16 residues. Here the CDR3 DNA reads TGTGCCAGCTCACCGGAGGGGACAGTGCTGAACACTGAAGCTTTCTTT. It is translated as CASSPEGTVLNTEAFF.

This clonotype was counted at least ten times. The chain carries TRBV9 and TRBJ1-1; no clear D. The V and J ends lost 3 bases and 4 bases respectively, with 13 bases between them. Germline CDR1 SGDLS, CDR2 YYNGEE. CDR3 length equals 14 residues. CDR3 in amino acids: CASSERVGRTEAFF. CDR3 DNA sequence: TGTGCCAGCAGCGAGCGGGTCGGACGCACTGAAGCTTTCTTT. The full variable domain, rest sourced from reference TRBV9 and TRBJ1-1, is DSGVTQTPKHLITATGQRVTLRCSPRSGDLSVYWYQQSLDQGLQFLIQYYNGEERAKGNILERFSAQQFPDLHSELNLSSLELGDSALYFCASSERVGRTEAFFGQGTRLTVV.

This clonotype was observed at least ten times. This chain connects TRBV28 to TRBJ1-1; D not resolved. The V and J ends lost 6 bases and 1 base respectively, with 9 bases between them. The CDR3 extends over 13 amino acids. Germline values: CDR1 MDHEN, CDR2 SYDVKM. The CDR3 nucleotides are TGTGCCAGCAGCTTAGACGGGAACACTGAAGCTTTCTTT. Translation: CASSLDGNTEAFF.

This clonotype showed up many times. The chain combines TRBV5-6 with TRBJ2-7, with a weak D call TRBD1 (6 bases). Trimming removed 4 bases at V and 6 bases at J, with 14 bases between. There are 13 residues in the CDR3. Germline V gene sequence: CDR1 SGHDT, CDR2 YYEEEE. Here the CDR3 DNA reads TGTGCCAGCAGCGCTCAGGGGAAGGGCGAGCAGTACTTC. Translated, it gives CASSAQGKGEQYF.